One T cell receptor beta chain is described in this entry. Its antigen is currently unknown. This record belongs to a study of identifying expanded T cells in peripheral blood. Study-wide results and caveats: Clone count variance between roughly 2-week samples rose with total template count.

Collection occurred without any documented infections or immune events in donors. Profiling relied on immunoSEQ multiplex PCR, and the TCRdb table lists in-frame clones only, not all of them. Among around 94,000 clones, approximately 88% were seen once, and the ten largest hold over 12%. This CDR3 is built from 12 residues. CDR1 SGHRS and CDR2 YFSETQ come from the germline V gene. Trimming cost V 4 bases and J 3 bases, with 7 bases left between them. Input material: blood. This chain joins TRBV5-1 and TRBJ2-5; D gene unclear. The clonotype originates from a person between 18 and 75 years old in good health. CDR3 bases: TGCGCCAGCAGCCCGGAAAAAGAGACCCAGTACTTC. This sequence encodes CASSPEKETQYF.